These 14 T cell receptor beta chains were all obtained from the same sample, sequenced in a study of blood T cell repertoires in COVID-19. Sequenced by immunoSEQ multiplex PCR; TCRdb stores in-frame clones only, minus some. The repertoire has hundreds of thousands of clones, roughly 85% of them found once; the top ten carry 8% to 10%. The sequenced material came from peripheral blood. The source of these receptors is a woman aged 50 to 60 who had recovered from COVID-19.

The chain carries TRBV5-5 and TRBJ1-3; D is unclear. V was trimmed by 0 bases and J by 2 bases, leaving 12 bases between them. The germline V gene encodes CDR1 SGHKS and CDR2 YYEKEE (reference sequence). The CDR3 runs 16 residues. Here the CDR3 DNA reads TGTGCCAGCAGCTTGGGAGGTAATTCCCCTGGAAACACCATATATTTT. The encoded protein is CASSLGGNSPGNTIYF. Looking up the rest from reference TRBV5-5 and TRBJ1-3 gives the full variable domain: DAGVTQSPTHLIKTRGQQVTLRCSPISGHKSVSWYQQVLGQGPQFIFQYYEKEERGRGNFPDRFSARQFPNYSSELNVNALLLGDSALYLCASSLGGNSPGNTIYFGEGSWLTVV.

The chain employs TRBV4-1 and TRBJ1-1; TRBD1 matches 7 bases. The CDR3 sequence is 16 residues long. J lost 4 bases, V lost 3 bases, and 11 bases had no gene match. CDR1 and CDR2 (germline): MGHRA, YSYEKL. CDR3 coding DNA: TGCGCCAGCAGCCATAAGGGCGGGACAGCGGGCACTGAAGCTTTCTTT. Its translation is CASSHKGGTAGTEAFF.

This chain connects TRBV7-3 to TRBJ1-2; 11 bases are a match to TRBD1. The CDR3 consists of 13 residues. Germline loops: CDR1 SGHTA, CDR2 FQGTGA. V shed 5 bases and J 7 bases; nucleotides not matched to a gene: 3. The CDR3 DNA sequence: TGTGCCAGCAGCATGGGACAGGGGGTTGGCTACACCTTC. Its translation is CASSMGQGVGYTF.

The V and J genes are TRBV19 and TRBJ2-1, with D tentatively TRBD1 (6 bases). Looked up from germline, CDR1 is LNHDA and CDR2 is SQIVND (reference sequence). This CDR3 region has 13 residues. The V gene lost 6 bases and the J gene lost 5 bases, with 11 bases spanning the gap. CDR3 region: CASRGRQDNEQFF. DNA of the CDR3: TGTGCCAGTAGAGGGAGACAGGACAATGAGCAGTTCTTC.

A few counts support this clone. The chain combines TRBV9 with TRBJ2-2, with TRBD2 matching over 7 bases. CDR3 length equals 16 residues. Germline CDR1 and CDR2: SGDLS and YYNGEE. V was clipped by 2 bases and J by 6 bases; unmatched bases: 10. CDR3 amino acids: CASSVATMTSPGELFF. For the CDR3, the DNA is TGTGCCAGCAGCGTCGCTACAATGACTAGCCCCGGGGAGCTGTTTTTT.

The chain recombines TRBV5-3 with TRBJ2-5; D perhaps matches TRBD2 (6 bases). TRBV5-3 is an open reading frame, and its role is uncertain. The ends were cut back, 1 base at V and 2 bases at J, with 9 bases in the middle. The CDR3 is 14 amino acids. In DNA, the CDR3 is TGTGCCAGAAGCTTGAGGAGGGTACAAGAGACCCAGTACTTC. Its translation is CARSLRRVQETQYF.

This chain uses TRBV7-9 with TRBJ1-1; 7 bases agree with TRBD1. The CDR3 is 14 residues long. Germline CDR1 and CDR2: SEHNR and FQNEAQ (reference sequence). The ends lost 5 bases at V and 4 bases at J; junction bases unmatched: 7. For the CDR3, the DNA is TGTGCCAGCAGCCTACAGGGGCGGGGCACTGAAGCTTTCTTT. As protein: CASSLQGRGTEAFF.

In nucleotides, the CDR3 is TGCGCCAGCAGCTCAGGACTAGCGGGGGGACTTAGCACAGATACGCAGTATTTT. Residues: CASSSGLAGGLSTDTQYF. V gene TRBV5-1 combines with J gene TRBJ2-3; 14 nucleotides line up with TRBD2. The germline V gene encodes CDR1 SGHRS and CDR2 YFSETQ. The CDR3 consists of 18 residues. V lost 3 bases, J lost 0 bases, and 6 bases stayed unmatched.

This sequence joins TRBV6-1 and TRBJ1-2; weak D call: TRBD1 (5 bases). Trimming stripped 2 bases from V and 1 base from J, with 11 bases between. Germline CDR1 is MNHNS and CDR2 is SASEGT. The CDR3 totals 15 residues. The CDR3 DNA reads TGTGCCAGCAGTGAATTTCCAGGGATTAACTATGGCTACACCTTC. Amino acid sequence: CASSEFPGINYGYTF.

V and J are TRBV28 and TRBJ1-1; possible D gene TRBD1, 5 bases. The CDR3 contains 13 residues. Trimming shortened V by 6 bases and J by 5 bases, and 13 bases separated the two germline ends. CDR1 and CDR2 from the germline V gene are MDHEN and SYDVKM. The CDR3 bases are TGTGCCAGCAGCTTACCCGGGGGGACTGAAGCTTTCTTT. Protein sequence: CASSLPGGTEAFF.

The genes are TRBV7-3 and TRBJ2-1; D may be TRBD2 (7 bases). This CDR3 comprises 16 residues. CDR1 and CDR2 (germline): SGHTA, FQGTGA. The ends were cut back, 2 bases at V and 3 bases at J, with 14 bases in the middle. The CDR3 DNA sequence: TGTGCCAGCAGCTTATTAGGGGGGGCGGTCTACAATGAGCAGTTCTTC. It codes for CASSLLGGAVYNEQFF.

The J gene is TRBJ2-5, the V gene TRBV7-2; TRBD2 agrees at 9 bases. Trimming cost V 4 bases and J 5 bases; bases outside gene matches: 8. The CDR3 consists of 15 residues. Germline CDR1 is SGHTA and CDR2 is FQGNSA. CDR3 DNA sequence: TGTGCCAGCAGCTATTCTAGCGGGACAAAGGAGACCCAGTACTTC. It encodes CASSYSSGTKETQYF.

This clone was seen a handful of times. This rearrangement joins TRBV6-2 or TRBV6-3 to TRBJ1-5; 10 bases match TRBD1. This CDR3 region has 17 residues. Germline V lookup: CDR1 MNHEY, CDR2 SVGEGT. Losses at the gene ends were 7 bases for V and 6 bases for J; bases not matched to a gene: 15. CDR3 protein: CASIPGRGGTGVQPQHF. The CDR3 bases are TGTGCCAGCATCCCCGGGAGAGGCGGGACAGGGGTTCAGCCCCAGCATTTT.

CDR3 protein: CATSDRTDGGQYNEQFF. In nucleotides, the CDR3 is TGTGCCACCAGTGACAGGACAGACGGAGGTCAATACAATGAGCAGTTCTTC. The gene calls are TRBV24-1 and TRBJ2-1; the D gene is possibly TRBD1 (6 bases). There are 17 residues in the CDR3. CDR1 is KGHDR and CDR2 is SFDVKD in the germline V gene. V was clipped by 4 bases and J by 4 bases, with 19 bases between them.